The rows below give T cell receptor beta chains drawn from one sample of a study of T cell responses to AZD1222 COVID-19 vaccine. Using immunoSEQ multiplex PCR, the repertoire was profiled, and TCRdb retains in-frame clones only, with some absent. This sample has tens of thousands of clones; roughly 83% occur once, and the top ten carry roughly 30%. The input for sequencing was peripheral blood, taken on day 0 of AZD1222 vaccination. These receptors were obtained from an adult in good health. Each CDR3 is given with its conserved first and last residue. The D gene is left open where the match is weak. Expanded clones get a size class; other rows say once, few or many, or leave the size out.

j_call	v_call	d_call	clone_size	cdr3_nt	cdr3_aa
TRBJ2-7	TRBV5-6	NA	NA	TGTGCCAGCAGCCTGGGGCCTCCGTACCCCTCCTACGAGCAGTACTTC	CASSLGPPYPSYEQYF
TRBJ2-2	TRBV29-1	NA	once	TGCAGCGCCCGGGACTTATCCACCGGGGAGCTGTTTTTT	CSARDLSTGELFF
TRBJ1-4	TRBV7-2	NA	NA	TGTGCCAGCAGCTTGGAGGGCTCCGAGACCTTAAATGAAAAACTGTTTTTT	CASSLEGSETLNEKLFF
TRBJ1-1	TRBV7-9	TRBD1	NA	TGTGCCAGCAGCTTAGGACAGGGGGCGGTTGAAGCTTTCTTT	CASSLGQGAVEAFF
TRBJ1-5	TRBV7-2	NA	NA	TGTGCCAGCAGCTTAGCGCTAGGACAGCCCCAGCATTTT	CASSLALGQPQHF
TRBJ2-1	TRBV27	TRBD2	NA	TGTGCCAGCAGTTTAGTGACTATGTGGGAGGGCCTCAATGAGCAGTTCTTC	CASSLVTMWEGLNEQFF
TRBJ2-7	TRBV6-5	TRBD1	NA	TGTGCCAGCAATCAGGGACAGGGGAACTACGAGCAGTACTTC	CASNQGQGNYEQYF
TRBJ2-7	TRBV19	TRBD1	NA	TGTGCCAGTAGTATTGGGTATGGGACAGGTTCCTACGAGCAGTACTTC	CASSIGYGTGSYEQYF
TRBJ1-4	TRBV4-1	NA	NA	TGCGCCAGCAGCCAAGTCTTCGGAGAAAAACTGTTTTTT	CASSQVFGEKLFF
TRBJ1-5	TRBV3-1/TRBV3-2	NA	NA	TGTGCCAGCAGCCAAGATAGTCAGCCCCAGCATTTT	CASSQDSQPQHF
TRBJ1-2	TRBV19	NA	NA	TGTGCCAGTAGGAGGACAGTTTATGGCTACACCTTC	CASRRTVYGYTF
TRBJ2-1	TRBV5-6	TRBD2	NA	TGTGCCAGCAGCTTGGCCGGGACTACCAAATACAATGAGCAGTTCTTC	CASSLAGTTKYNEQFF
TRBJ2-5	TRBV19	TRBD1	NA	TGTGCCAGTAGTGTCGGGACAGGGAGGGAGACCCAGTACTTC	CASSVGTGRETQYF
TRBJ2-7	TRBV5-5	NA	NA	TGTGCCAGCAGCTTGGGGAACCCACCCCTCAGGGGCCCCCGGAGGATTGAGCAGTACTTC	CASSLGNPPLRGPRRIEQYF
TRBJ2-7	TRBV27	NA	NA	TGTGCCAGCAGTTTATCCGTAGCGGCGTACGAGCAGTACTTC	CASSLSVAAYEQYF
TRBJ1-3	TRBV15	NA	NA	TGTGCCACCAGCAGAGACCACATTGGAGCTGGAAACACCATATATTTT	CATSRDHIGAGNTIYF
TRBJ2-1	TRBV6-2/TRBV6-3	NA	NA	TGTGCCAGCAGTTATCTATATTTGGAGGTATCCGAATACAATGAGCAGTTCTTC	CASSYLYLEVSEYNEQFF
TRBJ2-7	TRBV11-2	NA	NA	TGTGCCAGCAGCTTAGGGGCAGGGAAGGTTTACGAGCAGTACTTC	CASSLGAGKVYEQYF
TRBJ1-2	TRBV28	NA	NA	TGTGCCAGCAGGGATCAGAACTATGGCTACACCTTC	CASRDQNYGYTF
TRBJ1-5	TRBV3-1/TRBV3-2	NA	NA	TGTGCCAGCAGCTTTGGGGGCCGCAATCAGCCCCAGCATTTT	CASSFGGRNQPQHF
TRBJ1-4	TRBV2	TRBD1	NA	TGTGCCAGCATCCGACAGGGGGTTAATGAAAAACTGTTTTTT	CASIRQGVNEKLFF
TRBJ2-3	TRBV7-2	TRBD2	NA	TGTGCCAGCAGCCCCCAGGGCGGGAGTGATACGCAGTATTTT	CASSPQGGSDTQYF
TRBJ1-5	TRBV28	TRBD1	NA	TGTGCCAGCAGTTTGGGACAGGGGGCGCGCAATCAGCCCCAGCATTTT	CASSLGQGARNQPQHF
TRBJ1-5	TRBV6-5	NA	once	TGTGCCAGCTCGGACCACTCTCAGCCCCAGCATTTT	CASSDHSQPQHF
TRBJ2-2	TRBV7-2	TRBD2	NA	TGTGCCAGCAGCTCAATATTAGCGGGAGAGCATACAAACACCGGGGAGCTGTTTTTT	CASSSILAGEHTNTGELFF
TRBJ2-3	TRBV6-5	NA	NA	TGTGCCAGCAGTCAGCGGGACAGGATGATAGATACGCAGTATTTT	CASSQRDRMIDTQYF
TRBJ2-1	TRBV5-1	TRBD1	NA	TGCGCCAGCAGCGCGTCCGGGACAGGGGGTCGGGAGCAGTTCTTC	CASSASGTGGREQFF
TRBJ2-1	TRBV7-3	NA	NA	TGTGCCAGCAGCAGTCGAACCGGGACATCTGAGCAGTTCTTC	CASSSRTGTSEQFF
TRBJ1-4	TRBV28	TRBD1	NA	TGTGCCAGCAGTACCGGAACAGGGGGTGGAAACGAAAAACTGTTTTTT	CASSTGTGGGNEKLFF
TRBJ1-5	TRBV30	NA	NA	TGTGCCTTGGAGGGTGACAGGAATCAGCCCCAGCATTTT	CALEGDRNQPQHF
TRBJ2-3	TRBV6-4	NA	few	TGTGCCAGCAGGAGTTTTGTAACCGATACGCAGTATTTT	CASRSFVTDTQYF
TRBJ2-7	TRBV27	NA	NA	TGTGCCAGCAGTTTATTGAGGGGCTACGAGCAGTACTTC	CASSLLRGYEQYF
TRBJ2-2	TRBV12-3/TRBV12-4	NA	NA	TGTGCCAGCAGTTTACGTGGCACCGGGGAGCTGTTTTTT	CASSLRGTGELFF
TRBJ1-4	TRBV5-1	NA	NA	TGCGCCAGCAGCTTGGGGCAGGGAGATGAAAAACTGTTTTTT	CASSLGQGDEKLFF
TRBJ1-2	TRBV9	NA	NA	TGTGCCAGCAGCGGAGATCTGGGAGGCTACACCTTC	CASSGDLGGYTF
TRBJ1-2	TRBV11-2	NA	once	TGTGCCAGCAGCTTAGTAGGGGGAGGGGATGGCTACACCTTC	CASSLVGGGDGYTF
TRBJ1-2	TRBV11-1	NA	NA	TGTGCCAGCAGCCTCACCCGAGGGGCAGCTAACTATGGCTACACCTTC	CASSLTRGAANYGYTF
TRBJ2-5	TRBV3-1/TRBV3-2	TRBD2	NA	TGTGCCAGCAGCCCAGAGCTAGCGGGAGTGGGAAAGACCCAGTACTTC	CASSPELAGVGKTQYF
TRBJ1-5	TRBV19	NA	NA	TGTGCCAGTAGTAGGGGGTCGGGGCAGCCCCAGCATTTT	CASSRGSGQPQHF
TRBJ2-4	TRBV6-5	TRBD2	NA	TGTGCCAGCAGTTACGACGGCGGGGGAAGGAACATTCAGTACTTC	CASSYDGGGRNIQYF
TRBJ1-1	TRBV3-1/TRBV3-2	NA	NA	TGTGCCAGCAGCCGCCGACCTGATACTGAAGCTTTCTTT	CASSRRPDTEAFF
TRBJ1-1	TRBV4-3	NA	NA	TGCGCCAGCAGCCAAGTGGTAGGGGGGGGCGAAGCTTTCTTT	CASSQVVGGGEAFF
TRBJ1-6	TRBV2	NA	NA	TGTGCCAGCACTGGGCAAAAGGGTTCACCCCTCCACTTT	CASTGQKGSPLHF
TRBJ2-5	TRBV11-3	TRBD1	NA	TGTGCCAGCAGCTCCTACAGGGGGAGTGGCGAGACCCAGTACTTC	CASSSYRGSGETQYF
TRBJ1-2	TRBV19	NA	NA	TGTGCCAGTAGTCTTGATACAGAATCGGGCTATGGCTACACCTTC	CASSLDTESGYGYTF
TRBJ1-3	TRBV18	NA	NA	TGTGCCAGCTCACCCGGGACGGACTCTGGAAACACCATATATTTT	CASSPGTDSGNTIYF
TRBJ2-7	TRBV18	NA	few	TGTGCCAGCTCACCACAGGAGACTAGCGAGCAGTACTTC	CASSPQETSEQYF
TRBJ1-5	TRBV3-1/TRBV3-2	NA	NA	TGTGCCAGCAGCCTCTCGGTTAATCAGCCCCAGCATTTT	CASSLSVNQPQHF
TRBJ1-6	TRBV7-8	TRBD1	few	TGTGCCAGCAGCTTAAGCAACAGGGGGAATTCACCCCTCCACTTT	CASSLSNRGNSPLHF
TRBJ2-1	TRBV30	NA	NA	TGTGCCTGGGCTCAGGACAATGAGCAGTTCTTC	CAWAQDNEQFF
TRBJ2-1	TRBV19	TRBD2	NA	TGTGCCAGTAGTAAGGGCGGGAGGGCCGGAGAGCAGTTCTTC	CASSKGGRAGEQFF
TRBJ1-2	TRBV28	NA	NA	TGTGCCAGCATCACGGAGGGGGGGTTCACCGGCTACACCTTC	CASITEGGFTGYTF
TRBJ2-7	TRBV7-9	NA	NA	TGTGCCAGCAGCTTAGGGTGGTCAGTCGTGGGGTACGAGCAGTACTTC	CASSLGWSVVGYEQYF
TRBJ1-5	TRBV12-3/TRBV12-4	NA	NA	TGTGCCAGCACCCCAGAGGTCCGTCAGCCCCAGCATTTT	CASTPEVRQPQHF
TRBJ1-3	TRBV18	NA	NA	TGTGCCAGCTCCCGTCAGGCCTCTGGAAACACCATATATTTT	CASSRQASGNTIYF